This T cell receptor beta chain appears in the sequencing data of a study of T-cell reconstitution after alpha-beta-depleted transplantation in children. The TCRbeta library incorporated unique molecular identifiers. MiXCR, run by TCRdb on the PCR reads, gives a single entry per CDR3 protein. This table holds about 500,000 distinct CDR3 sequences, around a third found once. The V end lost 4 bases, the J end lost 9 bases, and 13 bases lay between the germline ends. The CDR3 spans 12 residues. Germline loops: CDR1 MNHEY, CDR2 SVGAGI. The clonotype originates from a human donor who donated a stem cell graft to a child with aplastic anemia. The V call is TRBV6-5, the J call TRBJ2-7, with TRBD1 as a possible D gene (6 bases). The sequences come from PBMCs from the stem cell graft donor, collected from the stem cell graft. The CDR3 bases are TGTGCCAGCAGTTCCGTGACAGGACCGCAGTACTTC. This sequence encodes CASSSVTGPQYF.